This T cell receptor (beta chain) originates from a study of blood T cell repertoires in COVID-19. Study at large: The United States, Italy and Spain provided the acute and convalescent COVID-19 samples. Nucleic acid was either cDNA or gDNA, and it came from T cells, B-cell-depleted T cells, or PBMCs.

Germline CDR1 SNHLY, CDR2 FYNNEI. There are 17 residues in the CDR3. V lost 1 base to trimming and J lost 2 bases; unmatched junction nucleotides: 5. Only one count was recorded for this clone. How the authors handled the data: Amplification from reference gene primers served as the basis for estimated nucleated cell counts. Data came from immunoSEQ multiplex PCR; TCRdb stores just in-frame clones and leaves some out. V, J and clone size are taken as reported in that table, and D and trimming were inferred from the DNA itself. In the table there are some 400,000 clones, 81% of which are singletons. Sequencing was done on a sample of peripheral blood. The chain has TRBV2 and TRBJ1-1; 12 positions match TRBD1. This TCR derives from a human donor with acute or convalescent COVID-19. The donor label of this sample is uncertain. The CDR3 DNA is TGTGCCAGCAGTGAAGGAGGGACAGGGGGCCGCAACACTGAAGCTTTCTTT. This gives the protein CASSEGGTGGRNTEAFF.